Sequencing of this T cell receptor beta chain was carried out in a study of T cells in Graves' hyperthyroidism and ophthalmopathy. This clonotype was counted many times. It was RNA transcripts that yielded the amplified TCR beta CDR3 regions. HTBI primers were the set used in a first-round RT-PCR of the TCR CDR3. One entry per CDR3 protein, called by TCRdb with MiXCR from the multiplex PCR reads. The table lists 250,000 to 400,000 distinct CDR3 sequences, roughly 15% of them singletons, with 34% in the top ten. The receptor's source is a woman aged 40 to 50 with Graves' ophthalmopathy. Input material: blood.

The CDR3 nucleotides read TGTGCCAGCAGCAGCCGGGACAGTTCTAACTATGGCTACACCTTC. This encodes CASSSRDSSNYGYTF. The V and J genes are TRBV7-9 and TRBJ1-2; 7 nucleotides agree with TRBD1. Trimming at V came to 5 bases and at J to 0 bases, leaving 6 bases not matched to a gene. Germline V gene lookup returns CDR1 SEHNR and CDR2 FQNEAQ (reference sequence). The CDR3 covers 15 residues. Variable domain in full (rest from reference TRBV7-9 and TRBJ1-2): DTGVSQNPRHKITKRGQNVTFRCDPISEHNRLYWYRQTLGQGPEFLTYFQNEAQLEKSRLLSDRFSAERPKGSFSTLEIQRTEQGDSAMYLCASSSRDSSNYGYTFGSGTRLTVV.